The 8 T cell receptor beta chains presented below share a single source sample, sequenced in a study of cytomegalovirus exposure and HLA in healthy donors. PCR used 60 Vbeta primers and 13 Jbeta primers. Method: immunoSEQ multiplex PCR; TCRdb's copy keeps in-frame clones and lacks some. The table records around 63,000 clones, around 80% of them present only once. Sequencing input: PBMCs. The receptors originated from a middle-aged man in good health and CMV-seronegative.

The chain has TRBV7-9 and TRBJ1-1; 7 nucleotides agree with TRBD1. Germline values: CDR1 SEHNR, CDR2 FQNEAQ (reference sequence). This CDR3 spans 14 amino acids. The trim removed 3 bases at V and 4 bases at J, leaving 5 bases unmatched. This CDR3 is CASSFQGGGTEAFF. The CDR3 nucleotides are TGTGCCAGCAGCTTCCAGGGGGGAGGCACTGAAGCTTTCTTT.

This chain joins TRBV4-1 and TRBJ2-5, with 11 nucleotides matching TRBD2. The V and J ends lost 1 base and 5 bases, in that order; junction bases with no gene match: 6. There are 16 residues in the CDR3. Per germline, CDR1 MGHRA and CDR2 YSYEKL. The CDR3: CASSQALAGDWETQYF. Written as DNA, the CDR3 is TGCGCCAGCAGCCAAGCACTAGCGGGAGACTGGGAGACCCAGTACTTC.

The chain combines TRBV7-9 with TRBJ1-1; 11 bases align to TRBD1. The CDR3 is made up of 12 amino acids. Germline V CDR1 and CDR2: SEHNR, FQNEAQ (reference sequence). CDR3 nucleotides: TGTGCGTCGGGACAGGGGGTCACTGAAGCTTTCTTT. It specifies CASGQGVTEAFF.

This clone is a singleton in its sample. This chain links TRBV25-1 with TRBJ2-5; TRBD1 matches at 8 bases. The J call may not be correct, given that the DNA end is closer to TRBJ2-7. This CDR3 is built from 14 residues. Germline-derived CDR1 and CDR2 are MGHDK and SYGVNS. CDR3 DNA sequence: TGTGCCAGCAGTGAATCCGGACAGGGCTACGAGCAGTACTTC. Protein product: CASSESGQGYEQYF.

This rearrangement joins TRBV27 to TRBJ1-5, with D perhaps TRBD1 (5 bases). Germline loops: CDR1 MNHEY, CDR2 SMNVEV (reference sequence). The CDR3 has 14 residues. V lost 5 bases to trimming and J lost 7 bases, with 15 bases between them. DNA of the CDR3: TGTGCCAGCAGTCCCCTCGGGGGAGGACAGCCCCAGCATTTT. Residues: CASSPLGGGQPQHF.

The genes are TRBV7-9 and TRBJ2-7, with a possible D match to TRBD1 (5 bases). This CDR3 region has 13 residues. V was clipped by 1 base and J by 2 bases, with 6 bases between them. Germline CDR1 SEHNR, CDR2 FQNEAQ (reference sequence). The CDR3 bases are TGTGCCAGCAGCTTAGAGGGGCCCTACGAGCAGTACTTC. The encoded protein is CASSLEGPYEQYF.

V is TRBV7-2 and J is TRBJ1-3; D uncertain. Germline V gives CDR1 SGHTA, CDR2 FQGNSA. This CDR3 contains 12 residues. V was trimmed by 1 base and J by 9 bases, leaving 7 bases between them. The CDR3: CASSLDSSTIYF. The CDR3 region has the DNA TGTGCCAGCAGCTTAGACAGTTCCACCATATATTTT.

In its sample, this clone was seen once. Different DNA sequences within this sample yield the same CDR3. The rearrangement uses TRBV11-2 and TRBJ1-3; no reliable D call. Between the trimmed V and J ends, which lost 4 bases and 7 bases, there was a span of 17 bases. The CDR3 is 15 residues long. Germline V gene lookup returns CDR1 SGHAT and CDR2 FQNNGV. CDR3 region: CASSSTGNYANTIYF. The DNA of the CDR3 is TGTGCCAGCAGCTCTACCGGAAACTACGCCAACACCATATATTTT.